These 27 T cell receptor beta chains came from one sample sequenced in a study of T cell responses to AZD1222 COVID-19 vaccine. Using immunoSEQ multiplex PCR, the repertoire was profiled, and TCRdb retains in-frame clones only, with some absent. The table has over 150,000 clones, almost 90% seen once. The sample in question was peripheral blood, obtained on day 0 of AZD1222 vaccination. The receptors stem from an adult in good health.

CDR3 coding DNA: TGTGCTAGTGGTTTGTCGGCAGGTGGGGACTACGAGCAGTACTTC. Translating it yields CASGLSAGGDYEQYF. The V call is TRBV12-5, the J call TRBJ2-7; D gene ambiguous. This CDR3 is 15 amino acids long. V was clipped by 2 bases and J by 3 bases, with 14 bases between them. Germline assignment: CDR1 LGHNT and CDR2 FRNRAP.

The chain couples TRBV28 to TRBJ2-3; D perhaps matches TRBD2 (5 bases). Trimming removed 2 bases from V and 8 bases from J, with 11 bases in between. Germline V lookup: CDR1 MDHEN, CDR2 SYDVKM. The CDR3 is 13 residues long. The CDR3 sequence: CASSLPSIGTQYF. In DNA form, the CDR3 reads TGTGCCAGCAGTTTACCTAGCATAGGTACGCAGTATTTT.

This sequence joins TRBV25-1 and TRBJ1-1; perhaps TRBD1 as D (5 bases). V gave up 7 bases and J gave up 4 bases, with 19 bases separating them. The CDR3 covers 15 residues. Germline V gene sequence: CDR1 MGHDK, CDR2 SYGVNS. The CDR3 here is CASKAPLGAGTEAFF. The CDR3, as DNA: TGTGCCAGCAAAGCCCCCCTTGGGGCGGGCACTGAAGCTTTCTTT.

The chain couples TRBV6-4 to TRBJ2-1; the match to TRBD1 covers 7 bases. V shed 2 bases, J shed 7 bases, and the junction held 2 bases outside the gene matches. Germline assignment: CDR1 MRHNA and CDR2 SNTAGT. The CDR3 runs 13 residues. The CDR3 here is CASSDTQGNEQFF. The CDR3 DNA reads TGTGCCAGCAGTGACACACAGGGGAATGAGCAGTTCTTC.

The chain employs TRBV10-3 and TRBJ1-4; 7 nucleotides match TRBD1. Germline CDR1 and CDR2: ENHRY and SYGVKD. J lost 4 bases, V lost 10 bases, and 9 bases had no gene match. The length of the CDR3 is 14 residues. CDR3 sequence: CASRNQGGNEKLFF. The CDR3 DNA sequence: TGTGCCAGCAGAAACCAGGGGGGTAATGAAAAACTGTTTTTT.

This chain uses TRBV4-3 with TRBJ1-3; D not resolved. Trimming removed 1 base from V and 4 bases from J, with 8 bases in between. Germline V gene lookup returns CDR1 LGHNA and CDR2 YSLEER. The CDR3 has 14 residues. CDR3 coding DNA: TGCGCCAGCAGCCAAGCTGGCAGGGGAAACACCATATATTTT. Amino acids: CASSQAGRGNTIYF.

The CDR3 bases are TGTGCCAGCAGTCAGGGACATGGAAGGACTGAAGCTTTCTTT. Protein: CASSQGHGRTEAFF. V and J are TRBV6-2 or TRBV6-3 and TRBJ1-1, with D perhaps TRBD1 (6 bases). This CDR3 has 14 amino acids. V was trimmed by 5 bases and J by 5 bases, leaving 15 bases between them. In germline, CDR1 is MNHEY, CDR2 SVGEGT.

The V call is TRBV3-1 (or the pseudogene TRBV3-2), the J call TRBJ1-1; D unresolved. V was shortened by 2 bases and J by 0 bases, with 13 bases between the two germline ends. CDR1 is LGHDT and CDR2 is YNNKEL in the germline V gene (reference sequence). The CDR3 contains 16 residues. The CDR3 coding sequence is TGTGCCAGCAGCCAACGAGTGAGAGCGGTGAACACTGAAGCTTTCTTT. Protein: CASSQRVRAVNTEAFF.

This chain connects TRBV4-3 to TRBJ1-2; D is undetermined. The CDR3 spans 15 residues. CDR1 LGHNA and CDR2 YSLEER come from the germline V gene. Trimming removed 2 bases at V and 8 bases at J, with 18 bases between. The CDR3: CASSQPDGLLSGYTF. In DNA form, the CDR3 reads TGCGCCAGCAGCCAACCGGACGGACTTCTTTCCGGCTACACCTTC.

The J gene is TRBJ2-5, the V gene TRBV7-9; no reliable D call. V was pared by 6 bases and J by 5 bases, with 7 bases between. Germline-derived CDR1 and CDR2 are SEHNR and FQNEAQ (reference sequence). This CDR3 region has 11 residues. CDR3 sequence reads: CASSSRETQYF. The CDR3 DNA reads TGTGCCAGCAGTTCACGGGAGACCCAGTACTTC.

The CDR3 sequence: CASAESGELFF. As DNA, the CDR3 is TGTGCCAGTGCCGAGTCCGGGGAGCTGTTTTTT. The V call is TRBV28, the J call TRBJ2-2; the D is unclear. The germline V and J ends were trimmed by 9 bases and 6 bases, with 8 bases remaining between them. CDR1 and CDR2 (germline): MDHEN, SYDVKM. The CDR3 runs 11 residues. Drawing the rest from reference TRBV28 and TRBJ2-2, the complete variable domain is DVKVTQSSRYLVKRTGEKVFLECVQDMDHENMFWYRQDPGLGLRLIYFSYDVKMKEKGDIPEGYSVSREKKERFSLILESASTNQTSMYLCASAESGELFFGEGSRLTVL.

This chain's CDR3 is CASLRDAGEKLFF. In DNA form, the CDR3 reads TGCGCCAGCCTCCGGGATGCGGGTGAAAAACTGTTTTTT. The rearrangement uses TRBV5-1 and TRBJ1-4; D remains unclear. V lost 7 bases to trimming and J lost 7 bases, with 14 bases between them. This CDR3 contains 13 residues. Germline V CDR1 and CDR2: SGHRS, YFSETQ.

The chain carries TRBV6-5 and TRBJ1-5; D is undetermined. V was trimmed by 7 bases and J by 0 bases, leaving 13 bases between them. The CDR3 runs to 15 residues. Germline CDR1 and CDR2: MNHEY and SVGAGI. CDR3 sequence reads: CASIEQRNSNQPQHF. The CDR3 DNA follows: TGTGCCAGCATCGAACAGAGAAATAGCAATCAGCCCCAGCATTTT.

The rearrangement links TRBV15 to TRBJ1-2; the D gene is possibly TRBD1 (6 bases). The CDR3 covers 17 residues. Trimming took 0 bases from V and 5 from J, leaving 19 bases between them. Germline loops: CDR1 LNHNV, CDR2 YYDKDF (reference sequence). The chain's CDR3 is CATSRDGGRGRGYGYTF. The CDR3 DNA reads as TGTGCCACCAGCAGAGATGGGGGACGGGGGCGCGGATATGGCTACACCTTC.

This sequence joins TRBV28 and TRBJ1-2, with 11 bases identical to TRBD1. Germline V gene lookup returns CDR1 MDHEN and CDR2 SYDVKM. Trimming cost V 7 bases and J 6 bases; bases outside gene matches: 7. This CDR3 is built from 14 residues. The CDR3 DNA sequence: TGTGCCAGCACCACGGACAGGGGGCAGAATGGCTACACCTTC. Amino acids: CASTTDRGQNGYTF.

The chain joins TRBV25-1 to TRBJ1-4, with D possibly matching TRBD1 (6 bases). Deletions cut 6 bases from V and 8 bases from J, with 13 bases between. CDR3 length equals 13 residues. Germline V gene data show CDR1 as MGHDK and CDR2 as SYGVNS. CDR3 region: CASRGHGTEKLFF. The CDR3 DNA reads TGTGCCAGCAGGGGCCACGGGACAGAAAAACTGTTTTTT.

This chain connects TRBV20-1 to TRBJ2-7; 7 positions agree with TRBD1. CDR3 length equals 12 residues. The V gene end was trimmed by 3 bases and the J gene end by 4 bases; junction bases not matched to a gene: 3. Germline V gene lookup returns CDR1 DFQATT and CDR2 SNEGSKA (reference sequence). The CDR3 loop is CSASPGGYEQYF. The CDR3 DNA reads TGCAGTGCTAGTCCAGGGGGTTACGAGCAGTACTTC.

The rearrangement uses TRBV20-1 and TRBJ1-2; TRBD1 matches at 9 bases. With 3 bases clipped from V and 2 bases from J, the junction kept 7 bases outside the gene matches. Germline CDR1 reads DFQATT; CDR2 reads SNEGSKA (reference sequence). The CDR3 sequence is 15 residues long. CDR3 residues: CSASRQGQGNYGYTF. The CDR3 DNA sequence: TGCAGTGCTAGTAGGCAGGGACAGGGCAACTATGGCTACACCTTC.

V usage is TRBV21-1 and J usage is TRBJ1-4; the table's D call of TRBD1 was not tested on the DNA. TRBV21-1 has pseudogene status. The CDR3 length is 19 residues. The CDR3 is CASSTQPTDRISLNEKLFF. CDR3 nucleotides: TGTGCCAGCAGCACCCAACCGACAGATCGGATTAGCCTTAATGAAAAACTGTTTTTT.

Comment on this clone: This specimen includes other DNA sequences encoding the same CDR3. The chain links TRBV12-3 or TRBV12-4 to TRBJ1-5; D is unresolved. The CDR3 runs 12 residues. Trimming removed 2 bases from V and 7 bases from J, with 6 bases in between. CDR3 nucleotide sequence: TGTGCCAGCAGTTTAATGGGCCAGCCCCAGCATTTT. It yields the protein CASSLMGQPQHF.

The chain recombines TRBV18 with TRBJ2-1; the D is unclear. V was clipped by 3 bases and J by 7 bases, with 10 bases between them. The CDR3 totals 13 residues. Germline lookup yields CDR1 KGHSH and CDR2 LQKENI. CDR3 nucleotide sequence: TGTGCCAGCTCACCCAACCCTGGGAATGAGCAGTTCTTC. It translates to CASSPNPGNEQFF. Filled out from reference TRBV18 and TRBJ2-1, the complete variable domain reads NAGVMQNPRHLVRRRGQEARLRCSPMKGHSHVYWYRQLPEEGLKFMVYLQKENIIDESGMPKERFSAEFPKEGPSILRIQQVVRGDSAAYFCASSPNPGNEQFFGPGTRLTVL.

This sequence joins TRBV11-2 and TRBJ1-6, with TRBD1 as a possible D gene (6 bases). Germline loops: CDR1 SGHAT, CDR2 FQNNGV. The CDR3 runs to 15 residues. Trimming removed 5 bases from V and 7 bases from J, with 15 bases in between. The CDR3 spells CASSHEPGHNSPLHF. CDR3 sequence (DNA): TGTGCCAGCAGCCATGAACCGGGACACAATTCACCCCTCCACTTT.

The chain has TRBV5-6 and TRBJ2-6; D is unclear. Trimming removed 1 base from V and 0 bases from J, with 11 bases in between. The CDR3 runs 17 residues. Per germline, CDR1 SGHDT and CDR2 YYEEEE. The CDR3 DNA reads as TGTGCCAGCAGCTTGTTCGGCAGAGACTCTGGGGCCAACGTCCTGACTTTC. Protein sequence: CASSLFGRDSGANVLTF.

This chain joins TRBV9 and TRBJ1-2; 7 positions agree with TRBD1. The CDR3 runs 19 residues. V was pared by 1 base and J by 2 bases, with 17 bases of the junction left unmatched. Germline assignment: CDR1 SGDLS and CDR2 YYNGEE. The CDR3 DNA reads TGTGCCAGCAGCGTAAGTTCGCGACAGGGCTTTAAGGGGAACTATGGCTACACCTTC. This codes for CASSVSSRQGFKGNYGYTF.

This sequence joins TRBV6-5 and TRBJ1-6; the D is unclear. Germline assignment: CDR1 MNHEY and CDR2 SVGAGI. V lost 7 bases, J lost 7 bases, and 17 bases lay in between. The CDR3 spans 15 residues. This chain's CDR3 is CASTPGGSGNSPLHF. The CDR3, as DNA: TGTGCCAGCACCCCGGGCGGATCGGGAAATTCACCCCTCCACTTT.

The chain employs TRBV11-3 and TRBJ2-1; D is ambiguous. Germline V gene sequence: CDR1 SGHNT, CDR2 YENEEA. V gave up 3 bases and J gave up 5 bases, with 8 bases separating them. The CDR3 extends over 13 amino acids. The CDR3 is CASSFLTNNEQFF. DNA for the CDR3: TGTGCCAGCAGCTTCCTTACGAACAATGAGCAGTTCTTC.

This clone has only one observation. The chain couples TRBV7-9 to TRBJ2-5, with TRBD2 matching 7 bases. V dropped 2 bases and J dropped 4; count of bases not matched to a gene: 7. The CDR3 extends over 15 amino acids. CDR1 and CDR2 from the germline V gene are SEHNR and FQNEAQ (reference sequence). For the CDR3, the DNA is TGTGCCAGCAGCTTACTTCCGGCGGGAGTAGAGACCCAGTACTTC. Translation: CASSLLPAGVETQYF.